This entry lists 31 T cell receptor beta chains sequenced from one sample in a study of identifying expanded T cells in peripheral blood. Sequencing used immunoSEQ multiplex PCR; TCRdb keeps in-frame clones, though not all of them. The data hold roughly 61,000 clones, with over 85% observed a single time. The sample comprised blood. These receptor sequences come from a person between 18 and 75 years old in good health.

The genes are TRBV30 and TRBJ1-4; D is undetermined. Germline CDR1 reads GTSNPN; CDR2 reads SVGIG (reference sequence). This CDR3 is built from 12 residues. V lost 6 bases to trimming and J lost 7 bases, with 12 bases between them. The CDR3: CACRLSGEKLFF. As DNA, the CDR3 is TGTGCCTGTAGACTGTCGGGTGAAAAACTGTTTTTT.

The rearrangement joins TRBV15 to TRBJ1-4; D is possibly TRBD1 (5 bases). The CDR3 consists of 16 residues. The germline CDR1 and CDR2 sequences are LNHNV and YYDKDF (reference sequence). Trimming cost V 3 bases and J 5 bases, with 16 bases left between them. This chain's CDR3 is CATSRAAGTLNEKLFF. The CDR3 DNA reads TGTGCCACCAGCAGGGCCGCCGGGACCCTAAATGAAAAACTGTTTTTT.

This chain links TRBV10-3 with TRBJ2-4, with a possible D match to TRBD1 (5 bases). Between the trimmed V and J ends, which lost 0 bases and 1 base, there was a span of 7 bases. Germline-derived CDR1 and CDR2 are ENHRY and SYGVKD. This CDR3 has 15 amino acids. This CDR3 reads CAISESAGAKNIQYF. Written as DNA, the CDR3 is TGTGCCATCAGTGAGTCGGCAGGGGCCAAAAACATTCAGTACTTC.

The chain is built from TRBV11-3 and TRBJ1-1, with D perhaps TRBD1 (5 bases). Trimming cost V 7 bases and J 8 bases, with 14 bases left between them. Germline V CDR1 and CDR2: SGHNT, YENEEA. This CDR3 is 12 amino acids long. This CDR3 is CASKKAGTEAFF. CDR3 nucleotides: TGTGCCAGCAAAAAGGCCGGGACCGAAGCTTTCTTT. Drawing the rest from reference TRBV11-3 and TRBJ1-1, the complete variable domain is EAGVVQSPRYKIIEKKQPVAFWCNPISGHNTLYWYLQNLGQGPELLIRYENEEAVDDSQLPKDRFSAERLKGVDSTLKIQPAELGDSAVYLCASKKAGTEAFFGQGTRLTVV.

The V and J genes are TRBV11-3 and TRBJ2-1; 13 bases are shared with TRBD2. V shed 5 bases, J shed 8 bases, and the junction held 6 bases outside the gene matches. The CDR3 sequence is 15 residues long. CDR1 is SGHNT and CDR2 is YENEEA in the germline V gene. The CDR3 reads CASSQTSGGWDEQFF. CDR3 DNA sequence: TGTGCCAGCAGCCAGACTAGCGGGGGGTGGGATGAGCAGTTCTTC. The variable domain in full, completed from reference TRBV11-3 and TRBJ2-1, reads EAGVVQSPRYKIIEKKQPVAFWCNPISGHNTLYWYLQNLGQGPELLIRYENEEAVDDSQLPKDRFSAERLKGVDSTLKIQPAELGDSAVYLCASSQTSGGWDEQFFGPGTRLTVL.

The chain combines TRBV29-1 with TRBJ1-3; a possible D gene is TRBD1 (5 bases). The CDR3 runs to 14 residues. Looked up from germline, CDR1 is SQVTM and CDR2 is ANQGSEA. V was shortened by 6 bases and J by 0 bases, with 12 bases between the two germline ends. DNA of the CDR3: TGCAGCGTCGATAAGCAGGGCTCTGGAAACACCATATATTTT. Amino acid sequence: CSVDKQGSGNTIYF.

The chain couples TRBV30 to TRBJ1-3; D ambiguous. The germline gives CDR1 GTSNPN, CDR2 SVGIG (reference sequence). Trimming took off 4 bases at V and 0 bases at J, with 4 bases between the two ends. The CDR3 covers 12 residues. Here the CDR3 reads CAWKYSGNTIYF. CDR3 nucleotides: TGTGCCTGGAAGTACTCTGGAAACACCATATATTTT.

This rearrangement joins TRBV28 to TRBJ2-5; D possibly corresponds to TRBD2 (5 bases). The CDR3 is 13 residues long. V was clipped by 9 bases and J by 1 base, with 12 bases between them. Germline CDR1 reads MDHEN; CDR2 reads SYDVKM. In nucleotides, the CDR3 is TGTGCCAGTAAAAGCGGACCCCAAGAGACCCAGTACTTC. It yields the protein CASKSGPQETQYF.

DNA of the CDR3: TGTGCCAGCAGCAGGGATCGGTACACCGGGGAGCTGTTTTTT. Its protein product is CASSRDRYTGELFF. The chain joins TRBV21-1 to TRBJ2-2. TRBV21-1 is listed as a pseudogene. The CDR3 sequence is 14 residues long.

The rearrangement joins TRBV6-5 to TRBJ2-1; 9 bases align to TRBD1. With 5 bases clipped from V and 12 bases from J, the junction kept 14 bases outside the gene matches. CDR1 is MNHEY, CDR2 SVGAGI, per germline. This CDR3 is 15 amino acids long. The chain's CDR3 is CASSPITGQGVAQFF. The DNA of the CDR3 is TGTGCCAGCAGTCCGATCACGGGACAGGGAGTCGCGCAGTTCTTC.

The V call is TRBV10-2, the J call TRBJ1-1; a possible D gene is TRBD1 (5 bases). Deletions cut 1 base from V and 1 base from J, with 7 bases between. Germline CDR1 reads WSHSY; CDR2 reads SAAADI. CDR3 length equals 14 residues. CDR3 bases: TGCGCCAGCAGTGAGTTGCAGGGGAACACTGAAGCTTTCTTT. Residues: CASSELQGNTEAFF.

The chain is built from TRBV7-4 and TRBJ1-6; 8 bases fit TRBD1. This CDR3 comprises 17 residues. CDR1 is SGHVT and CDR2 is SQSDAQ in the germline V gene. V shed 5 bases and J 7 bases; nucleotides not matched to a gene: 13. Written as DNA, the CDR3 is TGTGCCAGCAGCCCAGACAGGGGATTAGGGGCCAATTCACCCCTCCACTTT. Translating it yields CASSPDRGLGANSPLHF.

This clone has a handful of counts. The chain combines TRBV2 with TRBJ2-7; the D is unclear. Trimming removed 10 bases from V and 3 bases from J, with 10 bases in between. CDR3 length: 11 amino acids. Germline CDR1 is SNHLY and CDR2 is FYNNEI. CDR3 protein: CAINSDYEQYF. CDR3 DNA: TGTGCCATCAATTCAGACTACGAGCAGTACTTC. The whole variable domain, remainder taken from reference TRBV2 and TRBJ2-7, is EPEVTQTPSHQVTQMGQEVILRCVPISNHLYFYWYRQILGQKVEFLVSFYNNEISEKSEIFDDQFSVERPDGSNFTLKIRSTKLEDSAMYFCAINSDYEQYFGPGTRLTVT.

This sequence joins TRBV7-8 and TRBJ1-2; 7 bases line up with TRBD1. CDR1 is SGHVS, CDR2 FQNEAQ, per germline. V was clipped by 2 bases and J by 5 bases; unmatched bases: 5. The CDR3 has 14 amino acids. The CDR3 sequence is CASSLQTGYYGYTF. The CDR3 DNA reads as TGTGCCAGCAGCTTACAGACAGGGTATTATGGCTACACCTTC.

The count of this clone is one. The V call is TRBV6-5, the J call TRBJ1-1; D gene unclear. Germline assignment: CDR1 MNHEY and CDR2 SVGAGI. The CDR3 has 12 residues. The V and J ends lost 4 bases and 6 bases respectively, with 9 bases between them. CDR3 nucleotide sequence: TGTGCCAGCAGTTCCGGGTTAGCTGAAGCTTTCTTT. Translation gives CASSSGLAEAFF.

The chain combines TRBV4-2 with TRBJ2-3; 12 bases line up with TRBD2. The CDR3 extends over 17 amino acids. V was pared by 4 bases and J by 4 bases, with 9 bases of the junction left unmatched. The germline CDR1 and CDR2 sequences are LGHNA and YNFKEQ. The CDR3 is CASSRKTSGRDPDTQYF. Here the CDR3 DNA reads TGTGCCAGCAGCCGAAAGACTAGCGGGAGAGACCCAGATACGCAGTATTTT.

This chain joins TRBV6-5 and TRBJ2-2, with D possibly TRBD1 on 6 matching bases. The V gene's germline CDR1 is MNHEY and CDR2 SVGAGI. V lost 0 bases and J lost 7, with 6 bases in between. This CDR3 region has 13 residues. This chain's CDR3 is CASSYSGGGELFF. The CDR3 DNA reads TGTGCCAGCAGTTACTCAGGGGGCGGGGAGCTGTTTTTT.

The chain combines TRBV5-1 with TRBJ1-2; D is unclear. CDR1 is SGHRS and CDR2 is YFSETQ in the germline V gene. This CDR3 has 14 residues. V dropped 3 bases and J dropped 9 bases, with 18 bases sitting between them. The CDR3, as DNA: TGCGCCAGCAGCTGGTCGGCCGTAGAGGGAAGCTACACCTTC. It yields the protein CASSWSAVEGSYTF.

The CDR3 DNA reads as TGTGCCAGCAGCCCCAACGCTTTAGCGGGAAGGTACAATGAGCAGTTCTTC. Its protein product is CASSPNALAGRYNEQFF. The chain uses TRBV7-2 and TRBJ2-1; 8 positions agree with TRBD2. J lost 4 bases, V lost 5 bases, and 13 bases had no gene match. The CDR3 spans 17 residues. The germline V gene has CDR1 SGHTA and CDR2 FQGNSA.

This clone is a singleton in its sample. The chain employs TRBV19 and TRBJ1-3, with no clear D. This CDR3 has 15 residues. The germline V gene encodes CDR1 LNHDA and CDR2 SQIVND (reference sequence). V was clipped by 4 bases and J by 3 bases, with 13 bases between them. The CDR3 loop is CASSKAILIGNTIYF. DNA of the CDR3: TGTGCCAGTAGTAAGGCCATCCTTATTGGAAACACCATATATTTT. The whole variable domain, filled in from reference TRBV19 and TRBJ1-3, reads DGGITQSPKYLFRKEGQNVTLSCEQNLNHDAMYWYRQDPGQGLRLIYYSQIVNDFQKGDIAEGYSVSREKKESFPLTVTSAQKNPTAFYLCASSKAILIGNTIYFGEGSWLTVV.

This chain joins TRBV29-1 and TRBJ2-3; 8 positions match TRBD2. Germline assignment: CDR1 SQVTM and CDR2 ANQGSEA. V lost 7 bases and J lost 4; bases outside the gene matches: 7. This CDR3 comprises 13 residues. The CDR3 coding sequence is TGCAGCGGGACGAGCGGGAGCGCAGATACGCAGTATTTT. It translates to CSGTSGSADTQYF.

The gene calls are TRBV7-9 and TRBJ2-1; 7 bases fit TRBD1. J gave up 10 bases and V 5 bases, and 2 bases lay outside the gene matches. CDR1 and CDR2 from the germline V gene are SEHNR and FQNEAQ (reference sequence). The CDR3 sequence is 11 residues long. CDR3 protein: CASSEGQEQFF. CDR3 coding DNA: TGTGCCAGCAGCGAGGGACAGGAGCAGTTCTTC.

The chain carries TRBV19 and TRBJ2-5; 10 bases are shared with TRBD1. There are 15 residues in the CDR3. The germline V gene encodes CDR1 LNHDA and CDR2 SQIVND (reference sequence). Trimming at V came to 6 bases and at J to 5 bases, leaving 9 bases not matched to a gene. CDR3 region: CASSPLTGGRETQYF. CDR3 bases: TGTGCCAGTAGCCCACTGACAGGGGGCCGGGAGACCCAGTACTTC.

The chain joins TRBV2 to TRBJ1-2; D not certain. Germline V gives CDR1 SNHLY, CDR2 FYNNEI. The CDR3 covers 12 residues. V lost 2 bases and J 5 bases, leaving 6 bases between the germline ends. CDR3 in DNA: TGTGCCAGCAGTGAACACGGGTATGGCTACACCTTC. It codes for CASSEHGYGYTF.

V and J are TRBV29-1 and TRBJ2-7, with 11 bases identical to TRBD2. The germline V gene has CDR1 SQVTM and CDR2 ANQGSEA. The V and J ends lost 1 base and 2 bases, in that order; junction bases with no gene match: 4. The CDR3 sequence is 15 residues long. CDR3 sequence reads: CSVEGLAGSPYEQYF. For the CDR3, the DNA is TGCAGCGTTGAAGGACTAGCGGGATCACCCTACGAGCAGTACTTC.

V usage is TRBV18 and J usage is TRBJ1-1; D call uncertain. CDR3 length: 13 residues. With 3 bases removed from V and 5 bases from J, the gap between germline ends came to 10 bases. Looked up from germline, CDR1 is KGHSH and CDR2 is LQKENI. The CDR3 nucleotides are TGTGCCAGCTCACCTACCTGGGGTACTGAAGCTTTCTTT. Its translation: CASSPTWGTEAFF.

The count of this clone is one. The genes are TRBV4-2 and TRBJ2-1; D call uncertain. V was cut by 5 bases and J by 4 bases, with 6 bases left in between. There are 12 residues in the CDR3. Germline V gene data show CDR1 as LGHNA and CDR2 as YNFKEQ. The DNA of the CDR3 is TGTGCCAGCAGCGTAGGGTACAATGAGCAGTTCTTC. Its protein product is CASSVGYNEQFF.

This sequence joins TRBV15 and TRBJ2-7; 7 bases fit TRBD1. V shed 2 bases, J shed 6 bases, and the junction held 10 bases outside the gene matches. The CDR3 consists of 15 residues. From germline, CDR1 is LNHNV and CDR2 YYDKDF (reference sequence). The CDR3 DNA follows: TGTGCCACCAGCAGACTCGGGACAGACCTCGCCGAGCAGTACTTC. Translating it yields CATSRLGTDLAEQYF.

This rearrangement joins TRBV30 to TRBJ2-5; D might be TRBD2 (6 bases). CDR1 is GTSNPN, CDR2 SVGIG, per germline (reference sequence). The V end lost 1 base, the J end lost 5 bases, and 11 bases lay between the germline ends. The CDR3 has 13 amino acids. The CDR3 spells CAWSGLGPETQYF. CDR3 nucleotides: TGTGCCTGGAGTGGACTAGGCCCCGAGACCCAGTACTTC.

The chain employs TRBV5-1 and TRBJ2-7; D gene unclear. CDR3 length: 15 residues. Germline V CDR1 and CDR2: SGHRS, YFSETQ. V lost 0 bases and J lost 0, with 10 bases in between. CDR3 nucleotides: TGCGCCAGCAGCTTGGTTGGGGATCTCTCCTACGAGCAGTACTTC. As protein: CASSLVGDLSYEQYF.

The CDR3, as DNA: TGTGCCAGCAGCGTTGGCGGGAGGCCTTACAATGAGCAGTTCTTC. This codes for CASSVGGRPYNEQFF. The genes are TRBV9 and TRBJ2-1, with 8 bases fitting TRBD2. Germline assignment: CDR1 SGDLS and CDR2 YYNGEE. The trim removed 2 bases at V and 4 bases at J, leaving 5 bases unmatched. The CDR3 runs to 15 residues.